A single sample gave rise to the 5 T cell receptor beta chains below, sequenced in a study of T cells after yellow fever vaccination. TCRdb reprocessed the 5' RACE reads via MiXCR and lists one record per CDR3 protein. The sample records over 8,000 distinct CDR3 sequences, around 5.2% being singletons. The specimen comprised PBMCs, either bulk or a sorted T-cell subset (CD4+, CD8+, memory, or dextramer-sorted; not recorded which), sampled approximately 15 days after the first yellow fever vaccination. The receptor source for this set is a man younger than 35 who received the YFV17D yellow fever vaccine.

By share of the sample, this clonotype is medium-sized (0.01 to 0.1%). The rearrangement joins TRBV15 to TRBJ2-7; D ambiguous. This CDR3 has 15 amino acids. Between the trimmed V and J ends, which lost 0 bases and 0 bases, there was a span of 9 bases. Germline CDR1 is LNHNV and CDR2 is YYDKDF (reference sequence). CDR3 residues: CATSRDGLASYEQYV. CDR3 sequence (DNA): TGTGCCACCAGCAGAGATGGGTTAGCCTCCTACGAGCAGTACGTC.

This clonotype was seen repeatedly, ten times or more. The rearrangement links TRBV28 to TRBJ1-4; D may be TRBD1 (5 bases). The germline gives CDR1 MDHEN, CDR2 SYDVKM. The CDR3 has 13 amino acids. The V end lost 7 bases, the J end lost 4 bases, and 10 bases lay between the germline ends. The CDR3 spells CASTDSVNEKLFF. For the CDR3, the DNA is TGTGCCAGCACCGACAGCGTTAATGAAAAACTGTTTTTT.

This clonotype was counted at least ten times. V is TRBV4-2 and J is TRBJ1-2; D call uncertain. Germline CDR1 and CDR2: LGHNA and YNFKEQ. CDR3 size: 17 residues. The ends were cut back, 1 base at V and 1 base at J, with 16 bases in the middle. CDR3 coding DNA: TGTGCCAGCAGCCAAGTCTTTCAGGTTAGACGTAACTATGGCTACACCTTC. Its translation is CASSQVFQVRRNYGYTF.

This clonotype has at least ten counts. The chain recombines TRBV5-1 with TRBJ2-1, with 11 bases that match TRBD2. This CDR3 contains 17 residues. In germline, CDR1 is SGHRS, CDR2 YFSETQ. After removal of 2 bases from V and 1 base from J, the junction contained 5 bases not matched to a gene. The CDR3 loop reads CASSFSSGGTSYNEQFF. In DNA, the CDR3 is TGCGCCAGCAGCTTTTCTAGCGGGGGGACGTCCTACAATGAGCAGTTCTTC.

This clonotype was observed at least ten times. The J gene is TRBJ1-5, the V gene TRBV7-2; 7 bases match TRBD1. The CDR3 sequence is 15 residues long. The ends lost 5 bases at V and 0 bases at J; junction bases unmatched: 4. Germline-derived CDR1 and CDR2 are SGHTA and FQGNSA. CDR3 amino acids: CASSAQGNSNQPQHF. Written as DNA, the CDR3 is TGTGCCAGCAGCGCACAGGGGAATAGCAATCAGCCCCAGCATTTT. Variable domain in full (rest from reference TRBV7-2 and TRBJ1-5): GAGVSQSPSNKVTEKGKDVELRCDPISGHTALYWYRQSLGQGLEFLIYFQGNSAPDKSGLPSDRFSAERTGGSVSTLTIQRTQQEDSAVYLCASSAQGNSNQPQHFGDGTRLSIL.